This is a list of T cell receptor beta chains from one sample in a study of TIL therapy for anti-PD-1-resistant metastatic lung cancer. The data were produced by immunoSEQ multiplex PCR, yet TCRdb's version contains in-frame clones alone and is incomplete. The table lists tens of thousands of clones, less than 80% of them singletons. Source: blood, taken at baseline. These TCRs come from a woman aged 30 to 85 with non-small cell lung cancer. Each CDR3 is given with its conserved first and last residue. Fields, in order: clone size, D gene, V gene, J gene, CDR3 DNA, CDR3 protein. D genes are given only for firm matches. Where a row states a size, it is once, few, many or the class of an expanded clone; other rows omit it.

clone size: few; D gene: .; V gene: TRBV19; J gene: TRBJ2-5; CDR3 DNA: TGTGCCAGTAAACAGGGGAGGGAAGAGACCCAGTACTTC; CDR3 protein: CASKQGREETQYF
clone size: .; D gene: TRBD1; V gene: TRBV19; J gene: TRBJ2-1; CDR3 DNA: TGTGCCAGTAGTGGACAGGGGGGTAATGAGCAGTTCTTC; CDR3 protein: CASSGQGGNEQFF
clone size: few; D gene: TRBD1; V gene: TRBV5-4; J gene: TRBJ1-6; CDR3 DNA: TGTGCCAGCAGCCAAGTGACAGGGGTGAAGGATTCACCCCTCCACTTT; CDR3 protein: CASSQVTGVKDSPLHF
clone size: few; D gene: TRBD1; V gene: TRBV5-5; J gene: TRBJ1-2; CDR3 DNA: TGTGCCAGCAGCTTGGAGACAGGGCTTTTAGGCTACACCTTC; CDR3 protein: CASSLETGLLGYTF
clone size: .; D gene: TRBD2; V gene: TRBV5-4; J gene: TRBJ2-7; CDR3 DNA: TGTGCCAGCAGCTTGGTGGGGAATAGCGGGGACCAGTACTTC; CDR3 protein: CASSLVGNSGDQYF
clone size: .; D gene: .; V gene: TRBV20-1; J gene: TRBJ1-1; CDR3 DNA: TGCAGTGCTAGCACGACCGAAGCTTTCTTT; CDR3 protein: CSASTTEAFF
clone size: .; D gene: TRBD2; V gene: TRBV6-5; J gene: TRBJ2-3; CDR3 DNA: TGTGCCAGCAGGAGAGATCTAGCGGGCACAGATACGCAGTATTTT; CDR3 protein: CASRRDLAGTDTQYF
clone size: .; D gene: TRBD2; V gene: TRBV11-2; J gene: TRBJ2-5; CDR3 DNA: TGTGCCAGCAGCTCACCGGGACTAGCGGGAGCTGAGCAGTACTTC; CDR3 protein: CASSSPGLAGAEQYF
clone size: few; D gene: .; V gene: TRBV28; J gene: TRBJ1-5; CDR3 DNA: TGTGCCAGCAGTTTAGGGGGACAGCCCCAGCATTTT; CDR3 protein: CASSLGGQPQHF
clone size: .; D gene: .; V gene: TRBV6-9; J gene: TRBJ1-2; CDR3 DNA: TGTGCCAGCAGTTATGACAGATACTATGGCTACACCTTC; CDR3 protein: CASSYDRYYGYTF
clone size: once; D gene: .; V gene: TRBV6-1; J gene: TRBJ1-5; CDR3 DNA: TGTGCCAGCAGTGAAGCTTCTAGGTGGGGTGATCAGCCCCAGCATTTT; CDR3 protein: CASSEASRWGDQPQHF
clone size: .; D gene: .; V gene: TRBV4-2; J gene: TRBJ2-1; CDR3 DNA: TGTGCCAGCAGCCCAAGTCAGTACAATGAGCAGTTCTTC; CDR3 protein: CASSPSQYNEQFF
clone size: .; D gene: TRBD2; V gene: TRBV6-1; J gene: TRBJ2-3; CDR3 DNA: TGTGCCAGCGGGGGGGAGCAGATCACAGATACGCAGTATTTT; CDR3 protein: CASGGEQITDTQYF
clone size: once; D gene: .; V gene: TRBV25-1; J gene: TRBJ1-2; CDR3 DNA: TGTGCCAGCAGTGATCCCAGGTGGGGGGCGACTCCTAACTATGGCTACACCTTC; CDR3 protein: CASSDPRWGATPNYGYTF
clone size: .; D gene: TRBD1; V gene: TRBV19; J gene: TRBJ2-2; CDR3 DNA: TGTGCCAGTAGTACTCAGGGGGCTACCGGGGAGCTGTTTTTT; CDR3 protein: CASSTQGATGELFF
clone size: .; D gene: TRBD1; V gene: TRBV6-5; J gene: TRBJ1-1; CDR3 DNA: TGTGCCAGCAGTTACAACAGGGGCGGGACTGAAGCTTTCTTT; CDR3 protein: CASSYNRGGTEAFF
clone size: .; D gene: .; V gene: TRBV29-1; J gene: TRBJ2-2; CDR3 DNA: TGCAGCGTCACGACATTGAACACCGGGGAGCTGTTTTTT; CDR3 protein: CSVTTLNTGELFF
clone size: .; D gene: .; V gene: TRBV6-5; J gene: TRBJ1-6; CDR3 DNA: TGTGCCAGCAGTTACTCTAATTCAGCCCTCCACTTT; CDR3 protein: CASSYSNSALHF
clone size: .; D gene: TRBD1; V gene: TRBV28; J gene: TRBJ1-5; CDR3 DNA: TGTGCCAGCAGTTTGCCCCCCGGAGGGGACAGCTATCAGCCCCAGCATTTT; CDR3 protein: CASSLPPGGDSYQPQHF
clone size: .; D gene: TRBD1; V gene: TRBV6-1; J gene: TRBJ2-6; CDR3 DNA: TGTGCCACTCCCAGGGGGCCTGGGGCCAACGTCCTGACTTTC; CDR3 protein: CATPRGPGANVLTF
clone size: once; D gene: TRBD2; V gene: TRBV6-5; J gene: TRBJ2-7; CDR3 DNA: TGTGCCAGCAGTTACGGGAGGGGTTGGGAGCAGTACTTC; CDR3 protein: CASSYGRGWEQYF
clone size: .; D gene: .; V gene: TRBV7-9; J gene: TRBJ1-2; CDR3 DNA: TGTGCCAGCAGCCGCAACAGGGACTATGGCTACACCTTC; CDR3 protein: CASSRNRDYGYTF